A selection of T cell receptor beta chains follows, all from one sample in a study of shared clonotypes between healthy human individuals. TCRdb keeps only in-frame clones here, not all; method: immunoSEQ multiplex PCR. The table has around 580,000 clones, 95% to 98% seen once. What was sequenced was naive CD8+ T cells sorted from blood. All receptors derive from a man aged 30 to 39 in good health. CDR3s include the opening cysteine and the closing phenylalanine or tryptophan. Each record gives: V gene, J gene, CDR3 protein.

>TRBV7-6|TRBJ2-1
CASSLRGTYNEQFF
>TRBV4-1|TRBJ2-4
CASSQGGAKNIQYF
>TRBV19|TRBJ2-7
CASTPGTSEYEQYF
>TRBV15|TRBJ2-7
CATSGGGSYEQYF
>TRBV19|TRBJ2-1
CASSIAGGPRVEQFF
>TRBV30|TRBJ2-7
CAWRPTSPPSYEQYF
>TRBV27|TRBJ1-1
CASSLLGGMNTEAFF
>TRBV7-9|TRBJ2-1
CASSLGGAHNEQFF
>TRBV11-2|TRBJ2-7
CASEDALKYEQYF
>TRBV5-5|TRBJ2-7
CASSLGIRGHEQYF
>TRBV5-8|TRBJ2-1
CASSFSLAGMHEQFF
>TRBV9|TRBJ2-3
CASSVAGRGAQVTDTQYF
>TRBV11-2|TRBJ2-1
CASANGVNEQFF
>TRBV7-6|TRBJ2-2
CASSLNLAGGNTGELFF
>TRBV15|TRBJ2-5
CATSREPIETQYF
>TRBV7-9|TRBJ1-1
CASSLEGKIEAFF
>TRBV5-6|TRBJ1-5
CASSLTGGLRGQPQHF
>TRBV29-1|TRBJ2-7
CSVEDAAAGGHYEQYF
>TRBV29-1|TRBJ2-7
CSVHTGYEQYF
>TRBV7-8|TRBJ2-7
CASSLGEGGAGFYEQYF
>TRBV27|TRBJ2-3
CASSLLSTDTQYF
>TRBV11-2|TRBJ1-2
CASSLGQSLGYTF
>TRBV7-8|TRBJ2-1
CASSLSAESSYNEQFF
>TRBV9|TRBJ2-1
CASSVERGALPPNEQFF
>TRBV29-1|TRBJ2-1
CSVEERGRGTEQFF
>TRBV29-1|TRBJ2-3
CSVDGRGPPETDTQYF
>TRBV7-9|TRBJ2-3
CASSPSGVQDTQYF
>TRBV30|TRBJ2-7
CAWSFGSSYEQYF
>TRBV4-2|TRBJ2-1
CASSQEGAAGVQQFF
>TRBV7-2|TRBJ2-7
CASSLRLGTYEQYF
>TRBV5-1|TRBJ2-7
CASSSEGGEQYF
>TRBV7-9|TRBJ2-1
CASSLTSTGIYSYNEQFF
>TRBV5-1|TRBJ2-7
CASSALVGLAGAEQYF
>TRBV11-2|TRBJ1-2
CASSLEGQGAVKGYTF
>TRBV27|TRBJ2-1
CASSLLQGEFYNEQFF
>TRBV7-8|TRBJ2-7
CASSQGGPNDREQYF
>TRBV5-6|TRBJ2-7
CASSPGTTTWAQYF
>TRBV10-3|TRBJ2-7
CAISESTQANSYEQYF
>TRBV27|TRBJ1-3
CASSLAGMAGNTIYF
>TRBV6-1|TRBJ1-2
CASSEVGGGESSYGYTF
>TRBV7-2|TRBJ2-7
CASSLGLAGVEQYF
>TRBV4-1|TRBJ2-7
CASSFDRGYEQYF
>TRBV28|TRBJ1-1
CASRAYRGGPTEAFF
>TRBV11-2|TRBJ2-1
CASSAPLGSRRSYNEQFF
>TRBV11-2|TRBJ2-3
CASSFGTSGTLTDTQYF
>TRBV18|TRBJ2-1
CASSPGAGRSYNEQFF
>TRBV30|TRBJ1-1
CAWSVQGARAAFF
>TRBV27|TRBJ1-2
CASSRGGSLYGYTF